The next 5 T cell receptor beta chains were all read from a single sample in a study of blood T cell repertoires in COVID-19. Data came from immunoSEQ multiplex PCR; TCRdb stores just in-frame clones and leaves some out. The table has over 12,000 clones, approximately 88% seen once. What was sequenced was peripheral blood. These receptors came from a human donor in a cohort sampled during active COVID-19.

The chain couples TRBV29-1 to TRBJ2-1; 13 nucleotides agree with TRBD2. Germline V gives CDR1 SQVTM, CDR2 ANQGSEA. The CDR3 sequence is 19 residues long. V was clipped by 0 bases and J by 1 base; unmatched bases: 9. The CDR3 sequence: CSVEEGQGLAGKSYNEQFF. CDR3 DNA sequence: TGCAGCGTTGAAGAGGGACAGGGACTAGCGGGAAAATCCTACAATGAGCAGTTCTTC.

CDR3 DNA: TGTGCCAGCAGCCCGGGACTAGGGGGGGGTTATGATACGCAGTATTTT. Residues: CASSPGLGGGYDTQYF. V is TRBV7-2 and J is TRBJ2-3; 8 bases are shared with TRBD2. J was trimmed by 6 bases and V by 5 bases; bases with no gene match: 13. The CDR3 loop spans 16 amino acids. Per the germline V gene, CDR1 is SGHTA and CDR2 is FQGNSA.

The gene calls are TRBV3-1 (or the pseudogene TRBV3-2) and TRBJ2-2; 9 bases are a match to TRBD1. Germline V gene lookup returns CDR1 LGHDT and CDR2 YNNKEL (reference sequence). Germline trimming cut 1 base from V and 7 bases from J; bases unmatched to any gene: 7. This CDR3 contains 16 residues. The CDR3 is CASSQGSPGQGGELFF. CDR3 in DNA: TGTGCCAGCAGCCAAGGGAGTCCGGGACAGGGCGGGGAGCTGTTTTTT.

The chain couples TRBV29-1 to TRBJ2-7, with a possible D match to TRBD1 (6 bases). Germline-derived CDR1 and CDR2 are SQVTM and ANQGSEA. This CDR3 region has 12 residues. Trimming stripped 7 bases from V and 7 bases from J, with 17 bases between. This CDR3 reads CSARQDVGEQYF. In DNA form, the CDR3 reads TGCAGCGCTCGACAGGACGTTGGAGAGCAGTACTTC.

The count of this clone is one. V gene TRBV5-1 combines with J gene TRBJ2-7; D is perhaps TRBD2 (6 bases). The CDR3 consists of 16 residues. Germline V lookup: CDR1 SGHRS, CDR2 YFSETQ. Trimming stripped 4 bases from V and 4 bases from J, with 21 bases between. CDR3 sequence: CASSPRDAGSGYEQYF. CDR3 DNA: TGCGCCAGCAGCCCACGGGACGCCGGGAGTGGGTACGAGCAGTACTTC.